Below, one TCR beta chain is given with its context. The source of the sample is a study of T cell changes during pregnancy in multiple sclerosis. Sequencing used immunoSEQ multiplex PCR; TCRdb keeps in-frame clones, though not all of them. This table holds more than 50,000 clones, roughly nine tenths found once. Germline CDR1 LGHNA, CDR2 YSLEER. Trimming cost V 3 bases and J 6 bases; bases outside gene matches: 7. The CDR3 length is 15 residues. The sequence was obtained from a female donor in good health, enrolled as a control in a pregnancy study. The input for sequencing was CD4+ T cells from peripheral blood mononuclear cells, taken after pregnancy. The chain has TRBV4-3 and TRBJ2-1; 8 bases are shared with TRBD2. CDR3 region: CASSQNPGGLNEQFF. DNA of the CDR3: TGCGCCAGCAGCCAGAACCCGGGGGGGCTCAATGAGCAGTTCTTC.